This TCR beta chain was captured by sequencing in a study of fetal regulatory T cell absence and autoimmunity. Study information: Exocrine pancreas autoimmunity occurred in IPEX patients lacking clinical diabetes. Study-level points and caveats: Pancreas TCRs were oligoclonally enriched versus cord blood, some clones over 95-fold. Antigen-driven pancreatic autoimmunity before birth in IPEX was inferred from oligoclonal enrichment.

The assay was run at survey level. This table comes from immunoSEQ multiplex PCR, and its TCRdb copy is limited to in-frame clones, with some not included. Counted here are around 100,000 clones, about two thirds occurring once; the ten biggest clones make up just under 2%. On this clone itself: Its antigen is still unknown.

The CDR3 extends over 15 amino acids. CDR1 and CDR2 from the germline V gene are SGHNT and YENEEA. The V end was cut by 1 base, the J end by 10 bases, with 14 bases between. Sample: pancreas tissue. The source is a male donor with IPEX syndrome. The V and J genes are TRBV11-3 and TRBJ1-6; the D gene is possibly TRBD1 (6 bases). CDR3 nucleotide sequence: TGTGCCAGCAGCTTAGTAAGGGGGGGCAGATCACCCCTCCACTTT. Protein product: CASSLVRGGRSPLHF.